The 8 T cell receptor beta chains below were found in one sample sequenced in a study of synovial regulatory T cells in juvenile arthritis. Produced via immunoSEQ multiplex PCR; TCRdb's table is partial and in-frame only. The sample holds 7,500 to 10,000 clones. Sequencing input: Treg cells from blood. The subset was: remaining (HLA-DR-negative) circulating blood Treg cells. The receptors come from a donor younger than 30 with juvenile idiopathic arthritis.

The V gene is TRBV18, the J gene TRBJ1-3. CDR1 and CDR2 (germline): KGHSH, LQKENI. CDR3 length equals 16 residues. No DNA has been recorded. CDR3 protein: CASSPGRIASGNTIYF.

The chain employs TRBV7-9 and TRBJ2-1; checking the TCRdb D call of TRBD2 is not possible without DNA. CDR3 length: 13 residues. The entry carries no DNA sequence. Germline CDR1 is SEHNR and CDR2 is FQNEAQ (reference sequence). CDR3 region: CAIRSREGYEQFF.

The rearrangement links TRBV6-1 to TRBJ2-2; TCRdb gives TRBD1 as the D gene, but with no DNA this cannot be confirmed. The CDR3 sequence is 15 residues long. Only the protein sequence is given. The germline CDR1 and CDR2 sequences are MNHNS and SASEGT. The CDR3 sequence: CASSWTVTNTGELFF.

The chain links TRBV5-6 to TRBJ2-7; TCRdb selects TRBD1, and the lack of DNA leaves this call unchecked. The germline V gene has CDR1 SGHDT and CDR2 YYEEEE. CDR3 length: 15 residues. The nucleotide record is missing. CDR3 amino acids: CASSLSRDRGYEQYF.

The chain has TRBV2 and TRBJ1-5; TCRdb's D call of TRBD1 is untestable without DNA. The CDR3 runs 13 residues. DNA is not recorded here. Germline V gene lookup returns CDR1 SNHLY and CDR2 FYNNEI. The CDR3 is CASRGDSNQPQHF.

This chain uses TRBV29-1 with TRBJ1-2; checking the TCRdb D call of TRBD1 is not possible without DNA. Germline V gene lookup returns CDR1 SQVTM and CDR2 ANQGSEA. CDR3 length: 12 residues. No DNA sequence was recorded. The chain's CDR3 is CSVSRTGNGYTF.

The gene calls are TRBV5-5 and TRBJ1-5. Germline-derived CDR1 and CDR2 are SGHKS and YYEKEE (reference sequence). This CDR3 comprises 15 residues. No DNA sequence was recorded. The chain's CDR3 is CASSLGGAPNQPQHF. Full variable domain (rest looked up from reference TRBV5-5 and TRBJ1-5): DAGVTQSPTHLIKTRGQQVTLRCSPISGHKSVSWYQQVLGQGPQFIFQYYEKEERGRGNFPDRFSARQFPNYSSELNVNALLLGDSALYLCASSLGGAPNQPQHFGDGTRLSIL.

V gene TRBV4-2 combines with J gene TRBJ2-1; no DNA is available, so the TRBD1 call from TCRdb remains unchecked. Germline loops: CDR1 LGHNA, CDR2 YNFKEQ. The CDR3 is made up of 16 amino acids. No DNA sequence was recorded. The CDR3 is CASRRTGISSYNEQFF.